These 29 T cell receptor beta chains were sequenced from one sample in a study of blood T cells in healthy people across ages. For the second PCR, which ran for roughly 6 to 12 cycles, a sample-barcoded 5' primer and a J-beta primer mix were used. From the 5' RACE reads, TCRdb called clonotypes with MiXCR, one entry per CDR3 protein. In the table there are some 1.5 million distinct CDR3 sequences, 42% of which are singletons. Sample: blood. The receptors come from a woman aged 18-30 years in good health.

This clonotype occurred a few times. The genes are TRBV12-3 or TRBV12-4 and TRBJ2-1; 9 bases agree with TRBD1. This CDR3 has 14 residues. Trimming cost V 6 bases and J 10 bases; bases outside gene matches: 10. CDR3 DNA: TGTGCCAGCAGCCAAAGGACAGGGGCGAGCGAGCAGTTCTTC. It encodes CASSQRTGASEQFF.

The rearrangement uses TRBV27 and TRBJ2-7; D remains ambiguous. The CDR3 consists of 12 residues. Trimming took off 6 bases at V and 7 bases at J, with 13 bases between the two ends. Germline V gene data show CDR1 as MNHEY and CDR2 as SMNVEV (reference sequence). The CDR3 protein is CASRTFYNEQYF. The CDR3 bases are TGTGCCAGCAGGACTTTTTACAATGAGCAGTACTTC.

In the case of this clonotype: The junction shows a germline mismatch at one end, possibly a read error. J is TRBJ2-7 and V is TRBV29-1; D is unclear. Germline CDR1 is SQVTM and CDR2 is ANQGSEA. This CDR3 comprises 12 residues. For the CDR3, the DNA is TGCAGCGTCGAAGGCCCCGGTTACGAGCAGTACTTC. Translated, it gives CSVEGPGYEQYF.

The chain employs TRBV18 and TRBJ2-7; D might be TRBD2 (6 bases). This CDR3 spans 16 amino acids. Germline CDR1 is KGHSH and CDR2 is LQKENI. Trimming cost V 1 base and J 0 bases, with 13 bases left between them. The CDR3 sequence is CASSPQSSVSSYEQYF. CDR3 coding DNA: TGTGCCAGCTCACCACAGTCTAGCGTTAGCTCCTACGAGCAGTACTTC.

This chain connects TRBV20-1 to TRBJ2-5, with no clear D. Germline CDR1 DFQATT, CDR2 SNEGSKA (reference sequence). Trimming took off 4 bases at V and 5 bases at J, with 8 bases between the two ends. This CDR3 has 11 residues. Here the CDR3 reads CSATLRETQYF. As DNA, the CDR3 is TGCAGTGCTACCCTCAGGGAGACCCAGTACTTC.

This clonotype was seen just once. The chain has TRBV4-1 and TRBJ2-1, with 9 nucleotides matching TRBD2. The closer fit of TRBJ2-7 to the DNA end suggests the J call may be wrong. CDR1 and CDR2 (germline): MGHRA, YSYEKL. CDR3 length equals 17 residues. CDR3 region: CASSHGAGGRRYNEQYF. CDR3 nucleotides: TGCGCCAGCAGCCATGGGGCGGGGGGGAGACGATACAATGAGCAGTACTTC.

Here the CDR3 reads CASSPRGSGRANNEQFF. The DNA for the CDR3 is TGTGCCAGCAGCCCCCGGGGAAGCGGGAGGGCCAACAATGAGCAGTTCTTC. The rearrangement links TRBV9 to TRBJ2-1; 10 bases align to TRBD2. The germline V gene has CDR1 SGDLS and CDR2 YYNGEE. CDR3 length: 17 residues. J lost 5 bases, V lost 4 bases, and 12 bases had no gene match.

This clonotype was counted between two and nine times. The chain couples TRBV10-3 to TRBJ2-1; 8 bases align to TRBD2. The closer fit of TRBJ2-7 to the DNA end suggests the J call may be wrong. Germline CDR1 reads ENHRY; CDR2 reads SYGVKD. The length of the CDR3 is 17 residues. CDR3 sequence reads: CAISERLAGSSYNEQYF. As DNA, the CDR3 is TGTGCCATCAGTGAAAGGTTAGCGGGAAGCTCCTACAATGAGCAGTACTTC.

The gene calls are TRBV28 and TRBJ2-7, with TRBD1 as a possible D gene (5 bases). The germline gives CDR1 MDHEN, CDR2 SYDVKM. This CDR3 is 15 amino acids long. V was cut by 3 bases and J by 2 bases, with 14 bases left in between. The CDR3 DNA sequence: TGTGCCAGCAGTTTCCATGCGGACATTACCTACGAGCAGTACTTC. Translation: CASSFHADITYEQYF.

This CDR3 is CASSSVSRGVSTDTQYF. The DNA for the CDR3 is TGTGCCAGCAGTTCCGTTTCGCGGGGGGTCAGCACAGATACGCAGTATTTT. The V gene is TRBV6-2 or TRBV6-3, the J gene TRBJ2-3, with 8 bases lining up with TRBD2. V dropped 4 bases and J dropped 0; count of bases not matched to a gene: 9. The CDR3 covers 17 residues. Germline CDR1 MNHEY, CDR2 SVGEGT.

This clonotype was observed many times. The rearrangement links TRBV19 to TRBJ2-7; D unresolved. CDR3 length equals 12 residues. Trimming removed 3 bases at V and 6 bases at J, with 9 bases between. The germline V gene encodes CDR1 LNHDA and CDR2 SQIVND (reference sequence). The CDR3 nucleotides read TGTGCCAGTAGTATCATCCCGTCCGAGCAGTACTTC. Encoded protein: CASSIIPSEQYF.

There are a few counts of this clonotype. This sequence joins TRBV7-2 and TRBJ2-7; D unclear. The CDR3 spans 15 residues. V was shortened by 1 base and J by 0 bases, with 10 bases between the two germline ends. Germline V gene sequence: CDR1 SGHTA, CDR2 FQGNSA. CDR3 amino acids: CASSLETWSSYEQYF. CDR3 coding DNA: TGTGCCAGCAGCTTAGAGACGTGGAGCTCCTACGAGCAGTACTTC.

The DNA of the CDR3 is TGTGCCAGCAGCGTATCTACAACAGGTACCGCTTTCTTT. As protein: CASSVSTTGTAFF. The chain couples TRBV7-9 to TRBJ1-1, with D perhaps TRBD1 (5 bases). V lost 5 bases and J 11 bases, leaving 18 bases between the germline ends. The CDR3 is 13 amino acids. Germline values: CDR1 SEHNR, CDR2 FQNEAQ (reference sequence).

For the CDR3, the DNA is TGTGCCAGCAGCTTAGGAGGGCAGGGGAGCTCACCCCTCCACTTT. Its protein is CASSLGGQGSSPLHF. The rearrangement uses TRBV7-2 and TRBJ1-6; weak D call: TRBD1 (6 bases). Per germline, CDR1 SGHTA and CDR2 FQGNSA. The V gene lost 1 base and the J gene lost 10 bases, with 14 bases spanning the gap. This CDR3 has 15 amino acids.

The J gene is TRBJ1-6, the V gene TRBV5-5; no reliable D call. The ends were cut back, 0 bases at V and 10 bases at J, with 8 bases in the middle. In germline, CDR1 is SGHKS, CDR2 YYEKEE (reference sequence). The CDR3 sequence is 13 residues long. CDR3 region: CASSLDVASPLHF. The CDR3 DNA reads as TGTGCCAGCAGCTTGGATGTCGCGTCACCCCTCCACTTT.

This rearrangement joins TRBV7-9 to TRBJ2-7; 10 bases map to TRBD1. With 5 bases clipped from V and 5 bases from J, the junction kept 9 bases outside the gene matches. The germline V gene has CDR1 SEHNR and CDR2 FQNEAQ (reference sequence). The CDR3 spans 15 residues. The CDR3 bases are TGTGCCAGCAGCACCCGGGACAGGGGCCTACACGAGCAGTACTTC. Its protein is CASSTRDRGLHEQYF.

The genes are TRBV25-1 and TRBJ1-2, with D maybe TRBD1 (6 bases). The CDR3 has 16 residues. V was shortened by 1 base and J by 0 bases, with 12 bases between the two germline ends. CDR1 and CDR2 (germline): MGHDK, SYGVNS. CDR3: CASSEWGLFSNYGYTF. The CDR3 DNA is TGTGCCAGCAGTGAATGGGGGCTGTTTTCTAACTATGGCTACACCTTC.

A note on this clonotype: The junction departs from germline at one end; a sequencing error may be responsible. This chain uses TRBV12-3 or TRBV12-4 with TRBJ1-6; tentatively, D is TRBD1 (6 bases). The CDR3 has 14 amino acids. As DNA, the CDR3 is TGTGCCAGCAGTCCAGACGACAGGAATTCACCCCTCTACTTT. Residues: CASSPDDRNSPLYF.

This clonotype appeared a single time. The chain joins TRBV7-2 to TRBJ2-1; 13 bases agree with TRBD2. Per the germline V gene, CDR1 is SGHTA and CDR2 is FQGNSA. V was pared by 5 bases and J by 10 bases, with 8 bases of the junction left unmatched. This CDR3 has 15 amino acids. CDR3 region: CASSPGTSGTYEQFF. In DNA, the CDR3 is TGTGCCAGCAGCCCGGGGACTAGCGGGACCTACGAGCAGTTCTTC.

There are a few counts of this clonotype. V usage is TRBV4-1 and J usage is TRBJ1-5; D remains ambiguous. CDR3 size: 15 residues. Trimming stripped 4 bases from V and 4 bases from J, with 14 bases between. CDR1 MGHRA and CDR2 YSYEKL come from the germline V gene. This CDR3 reads CASSPAWVGNQPQHF. For the CDR3, the DNA is TGCGCCAGCAGCCCCGCATGGGTTGGTAATCAGCCCCAGCATTTT.

A word on this clonotype: A much larger clonotype is one base distant, so this may be a read error. The chain recombines TRBV29-1 with TRBJ2-1; TRBD1 matches 8 bases. The assigned J gene may be wrong: the sequence end matches TRBJ2-7 better. Germline values: CDR1 SQVTM, CDR2 ANQGSEA. The CDR3 runs to 13 residues. The CDR3 sequence is CSVGQVSYNEQYF. The CDR3 DNA follows: TGCAGCGTGGGACAGGTTTCCTACAATGAGCAGTACTTC.

The CDR3 is CASRDRDRVIYEQFF. CDR3 nucleotides: TGTGCCAGCAGGGACAGGGACAGGGTCATCTATGAGCAGTTCTTC. This sequence joins TRBV28 and TRBJ2-1; 9 bases agree with TRBD1. The germline V gene has CDR1 MDHEN and CDR2 SYDVKM. With V trimmed by 6 bases and J by 8 bases, 11 bases remained unmatched. The CDR3 is made up of 15 amino acids.

The chain recombines TRBV5-5 with TRBJ2-2; D is unresolved. This CDR3 spans 15 amino acids. The V end lost 1 base, the J end lost 1 base, and 8 bases lay between the germline ends. The V gene's germline CDR1 is SGHKS and CDR2 YYEKEE (reference sequence). The CDR3 reads CASSLSRRNTGELFF. CDR3 sequence (DNA): TGTGCCAGCAGCTTGTCCAGAAGGAACACCGGGGAGCTGTTTTTT.

The rearrangement links TRBV4-1 to TRBJ2-1, with a possible D match to TRBD2 (6 bases). The CDR3 runs 15 residues. From germline, CDR1 is MGHRA and CDR2 YSYEKL. V lost 0 bases and J 4 bases, leaving 10 bases between the germline ends. The DNA for the CDR3 is TGCGCCAGCAGCCAAGAAACTAGCCTATACAATGAGCAGTTCTTC. This encodes CASSQETSLYNEQFF.

This clonotype was seen a single time. This chain connects TRBV29-1 to TRBJ2-6; TRBD2 might be the D (6 bases). The CDR3 has 15 residues. Trimming stripped 6 bases from V and 2 bases from J, with 14 bases between. CDR1 SQVTM and CDR2 ANQGSEA come from the germline V gene. The CDR3 spells CSVARRGTGANVLTF. The CDR3 DNA reads as TGCAGCGTGGCCCGACGGGGGACTGGGGCCAACGTCCTGACTTTC.

With respect to this clonotype: The junction and the germline gene differ at one end; a read error may be behind it. The rearrangement links TRBV7-2 to TRBJ2-5, with D uncertain. Germline loops: CDR1 SGHTA, CDR2 FQGNSA. This CDR3 spans 14 amino acids. The CDR3 here is CASSVARARNEQYF. The CDR3 DNA sequence: TGTGCCAGCAGCGTAGCCCGGGCTCGGAATGAGCAGTACTTC.

The chain has TRBV6-2 or TRBV6-3 and TRBJ1-5, with D unresolved. Per the germline V gene, CDR1 is MNHEY and CDR2 is SVGEGT. This CDR3 contains 18 residues. Trimming pared 2 bases from V and 2 bases from J, leaving 19 bases between. This CDR3 reads CASSYTGVRKYCNQPQHF. The CDR3 bases are TGTGCCAGCAGTTACACCGGGGTCAGGAAGTATTGCAATCAGCCCCAGCATTTT.

This chain connects TRBV4-2 to TRBJ2-4; 10 nucleotides match TRBD2. The DNA end is more similar to TRBJ2-7, so the J call may be wrong. Germline CDR1 reads LGHNA; CDR2 reads YNFKEQ. This CDR3 has 18 amino acids. CDR3 in DNA: TGTGCCAGCAGCCAAGCCAGCGGGAGGGCCTTTTCCGCCTACGAGCAGTACTTC. It encodes CASSQASGRAFSAYEQYF.

A word on this clonotype: One end of the junction fails to match germline, which may point to a read error. The chain recombines TRBV18 with TRBJ2-7; maybe TRBD2 (5 bases). Germline CDR1 KGHSH, CDR2 LQKENI. This CDR3 contains 15 residues. The CDR3 spells CASPPPTGSPYEQYF. As DNA, the CDR3 is TGTGCCAGCCCACCCCCGACTGGGAGCCCCTACGAGCAGTACTTC.